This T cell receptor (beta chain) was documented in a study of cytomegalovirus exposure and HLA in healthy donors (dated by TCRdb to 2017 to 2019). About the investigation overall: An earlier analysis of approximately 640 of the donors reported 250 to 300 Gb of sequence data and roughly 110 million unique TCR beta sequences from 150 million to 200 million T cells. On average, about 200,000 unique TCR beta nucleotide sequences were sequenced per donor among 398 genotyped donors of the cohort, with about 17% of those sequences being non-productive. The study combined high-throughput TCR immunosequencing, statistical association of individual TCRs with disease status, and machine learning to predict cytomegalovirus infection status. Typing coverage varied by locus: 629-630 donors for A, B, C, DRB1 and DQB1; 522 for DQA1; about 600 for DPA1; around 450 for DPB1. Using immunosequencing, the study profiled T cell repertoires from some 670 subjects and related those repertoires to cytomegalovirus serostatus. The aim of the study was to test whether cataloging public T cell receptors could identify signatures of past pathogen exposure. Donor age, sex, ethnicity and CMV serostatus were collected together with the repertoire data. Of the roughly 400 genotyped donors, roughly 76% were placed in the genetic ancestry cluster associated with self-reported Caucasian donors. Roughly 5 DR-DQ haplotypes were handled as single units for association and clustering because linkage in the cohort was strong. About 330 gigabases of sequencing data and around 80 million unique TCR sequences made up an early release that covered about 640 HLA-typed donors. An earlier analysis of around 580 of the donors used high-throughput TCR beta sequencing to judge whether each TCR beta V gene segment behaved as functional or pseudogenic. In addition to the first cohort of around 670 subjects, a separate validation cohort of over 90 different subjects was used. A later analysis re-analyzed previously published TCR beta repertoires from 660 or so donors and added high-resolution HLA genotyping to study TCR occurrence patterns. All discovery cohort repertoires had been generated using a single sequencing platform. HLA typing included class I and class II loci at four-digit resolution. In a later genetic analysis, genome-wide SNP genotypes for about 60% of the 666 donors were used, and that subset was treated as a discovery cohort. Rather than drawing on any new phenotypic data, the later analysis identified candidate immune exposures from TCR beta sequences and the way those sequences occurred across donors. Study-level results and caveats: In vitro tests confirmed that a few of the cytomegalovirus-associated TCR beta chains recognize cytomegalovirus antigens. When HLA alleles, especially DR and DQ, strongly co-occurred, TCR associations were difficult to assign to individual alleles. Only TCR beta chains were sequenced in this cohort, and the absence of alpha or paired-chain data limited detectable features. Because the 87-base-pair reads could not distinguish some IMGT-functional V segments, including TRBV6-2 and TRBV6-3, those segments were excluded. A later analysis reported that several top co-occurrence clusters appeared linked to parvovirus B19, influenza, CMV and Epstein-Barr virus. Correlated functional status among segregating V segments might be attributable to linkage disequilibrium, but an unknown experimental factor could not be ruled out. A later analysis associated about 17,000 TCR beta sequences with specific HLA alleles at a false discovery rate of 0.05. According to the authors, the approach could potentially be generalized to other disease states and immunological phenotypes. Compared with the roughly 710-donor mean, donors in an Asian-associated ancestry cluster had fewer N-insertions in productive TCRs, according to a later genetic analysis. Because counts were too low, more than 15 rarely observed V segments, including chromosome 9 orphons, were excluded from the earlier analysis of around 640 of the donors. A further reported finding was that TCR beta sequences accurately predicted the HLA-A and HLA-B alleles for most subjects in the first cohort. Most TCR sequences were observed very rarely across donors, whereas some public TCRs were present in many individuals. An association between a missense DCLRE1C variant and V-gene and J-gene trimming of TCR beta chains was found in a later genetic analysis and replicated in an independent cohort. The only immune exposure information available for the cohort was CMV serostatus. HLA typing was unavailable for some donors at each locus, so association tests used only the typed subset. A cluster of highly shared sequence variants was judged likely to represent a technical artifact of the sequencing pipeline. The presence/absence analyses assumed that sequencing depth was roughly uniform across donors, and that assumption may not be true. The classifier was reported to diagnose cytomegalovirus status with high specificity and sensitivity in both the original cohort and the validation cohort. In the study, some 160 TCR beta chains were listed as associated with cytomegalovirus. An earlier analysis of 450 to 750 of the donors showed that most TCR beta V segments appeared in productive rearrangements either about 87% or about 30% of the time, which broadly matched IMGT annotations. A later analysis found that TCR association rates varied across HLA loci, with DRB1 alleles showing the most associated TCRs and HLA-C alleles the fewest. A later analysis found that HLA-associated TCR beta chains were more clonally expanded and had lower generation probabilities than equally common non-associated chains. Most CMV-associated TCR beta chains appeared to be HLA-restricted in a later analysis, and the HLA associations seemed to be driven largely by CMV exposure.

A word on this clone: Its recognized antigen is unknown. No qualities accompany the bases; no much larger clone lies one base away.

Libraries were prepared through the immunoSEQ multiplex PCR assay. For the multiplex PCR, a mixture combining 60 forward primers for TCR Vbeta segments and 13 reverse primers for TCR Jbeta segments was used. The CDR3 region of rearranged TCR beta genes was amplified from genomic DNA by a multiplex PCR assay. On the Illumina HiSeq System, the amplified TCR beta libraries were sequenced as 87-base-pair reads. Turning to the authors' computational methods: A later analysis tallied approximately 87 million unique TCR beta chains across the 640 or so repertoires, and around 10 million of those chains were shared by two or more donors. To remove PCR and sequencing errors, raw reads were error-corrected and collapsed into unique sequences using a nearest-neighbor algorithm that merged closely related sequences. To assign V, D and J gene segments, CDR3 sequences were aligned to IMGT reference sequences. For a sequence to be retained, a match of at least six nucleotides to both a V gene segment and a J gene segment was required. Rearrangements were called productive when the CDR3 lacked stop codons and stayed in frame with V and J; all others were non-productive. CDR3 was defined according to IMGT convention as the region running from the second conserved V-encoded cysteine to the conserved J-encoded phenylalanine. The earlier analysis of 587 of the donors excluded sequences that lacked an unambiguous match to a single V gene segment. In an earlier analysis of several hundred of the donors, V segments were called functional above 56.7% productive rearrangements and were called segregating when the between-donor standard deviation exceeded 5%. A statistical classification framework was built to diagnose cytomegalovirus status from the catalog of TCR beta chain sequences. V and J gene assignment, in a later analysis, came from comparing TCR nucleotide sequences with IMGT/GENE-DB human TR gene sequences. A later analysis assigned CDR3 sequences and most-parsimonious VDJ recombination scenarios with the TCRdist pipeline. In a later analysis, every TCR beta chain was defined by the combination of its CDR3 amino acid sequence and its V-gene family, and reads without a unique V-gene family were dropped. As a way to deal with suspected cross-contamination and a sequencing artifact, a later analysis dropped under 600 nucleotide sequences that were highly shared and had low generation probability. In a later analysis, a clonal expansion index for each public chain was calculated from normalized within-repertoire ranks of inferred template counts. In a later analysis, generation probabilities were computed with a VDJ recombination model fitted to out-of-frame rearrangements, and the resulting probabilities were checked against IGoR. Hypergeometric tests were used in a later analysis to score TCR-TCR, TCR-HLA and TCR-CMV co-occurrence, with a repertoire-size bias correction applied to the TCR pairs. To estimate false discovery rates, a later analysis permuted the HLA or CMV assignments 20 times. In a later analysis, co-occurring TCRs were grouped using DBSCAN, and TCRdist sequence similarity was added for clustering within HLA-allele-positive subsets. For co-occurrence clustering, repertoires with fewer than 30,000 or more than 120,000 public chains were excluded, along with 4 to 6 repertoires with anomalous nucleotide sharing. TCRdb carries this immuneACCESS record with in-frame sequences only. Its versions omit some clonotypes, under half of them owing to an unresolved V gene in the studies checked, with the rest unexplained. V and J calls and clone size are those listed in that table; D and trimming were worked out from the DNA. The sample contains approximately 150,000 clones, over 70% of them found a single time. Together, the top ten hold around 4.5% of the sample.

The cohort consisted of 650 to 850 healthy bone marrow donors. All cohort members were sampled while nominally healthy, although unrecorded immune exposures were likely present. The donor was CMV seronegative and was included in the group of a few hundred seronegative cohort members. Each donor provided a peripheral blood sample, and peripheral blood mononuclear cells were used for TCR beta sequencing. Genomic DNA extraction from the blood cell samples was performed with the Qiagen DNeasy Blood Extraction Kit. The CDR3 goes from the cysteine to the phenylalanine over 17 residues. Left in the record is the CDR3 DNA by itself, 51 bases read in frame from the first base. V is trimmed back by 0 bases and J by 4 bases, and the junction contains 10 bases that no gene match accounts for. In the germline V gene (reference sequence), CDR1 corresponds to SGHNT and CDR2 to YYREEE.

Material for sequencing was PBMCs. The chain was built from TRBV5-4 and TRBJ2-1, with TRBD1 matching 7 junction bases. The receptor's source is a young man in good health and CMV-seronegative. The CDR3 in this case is CASSLGQGIAGYNEQFF. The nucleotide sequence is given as TGTGCCAGCAGCTTGGGACAGGGCATTGCAGGGTACAATGAGCAGTTCTTC.